A single sample gave rise to the 15 T cell receptor beta chains below, sequenced in a study of T-cell memory formation after mild COVID-19. TCRdb fed the 5' RACE reads into MiXCR, producing one record per CDR3 protein. The sample consists of fewer than 300,000 distinct CDR3 sequences, under 20% of them appearing once. Sequenced sample: PBMCs or a T cell subset sorted from them (not recorded which). The source is a man between 18 and 35 years old who had mild COVID-19 (a few samples of this study predate the infection). Cell type and time point are not known.

The table lists this clonotype with a few counts. The chain links TRBV12-3 or TRBV12-4 to TRBJ2-1, with unresolved D. This CDR3 has 13 amino acids. The V gene lost 3 bases and the J gene lost 12 bases, with 15 bases spanning the gap. The CDR3 region is CASSFGQPLGQFF. CDR3 in DNA: TGTGCCAGCAGTTTTGGCCAGCCGCTAGGGCAGTTCTTC.

This chain connects TRBV5-6 to TRBJ2-1; 12 bases match TRBD1. Germline V gene data show CDR1 as SGHDT and CDR2 as YYEEEE. The CDR3 contains 15 residues. Germline trimming cut 2 bases from V and 7 bases from J; bases unmatched to any gene: 4. The CDR3 coding sequence is TGTGCCAGCAGCTTCCGGGACAGGGGGCGAAATGAGCAGTTCTTC. This encodes CASSFRDRGRNEQFF.

This clonotype was observed many times. V is TRBV7-2 and J is TRBJ2-2; unclear D gene. Germline CDR1 SGHTA, CDR2 FQGNSA. V lost 5 bases and J lost 3, with 4 bases in between. This CDR3 has 12 residues. The CDR3 loop reads CASSPDTGELFF. For the CDR3, the DNA is TGTGCCAGCAGCCCGGACACCGGGGAGCTGTTTTTT.

This clonotype turned up a few times. This chain's CDR3 is CASGRASSGANVLTF. The CDR3, as DNA: TGTGCCAGCGGGAGGGCCTCCTCTGGGGCCAACGTCCTGACTTTC. This chain uses TRBV11-2 with TRBJ2-6; 7 positions match TRBD2. CDR1 SGHAT and CDR2 FQNNGV come from the germline V gene. The ends lost 8 bases at V and 0 bases at J; junction bases unmatched: 4. This CDR3 region has 15 residues.

This clonotype was observed many times. V usage is TRBV12-3 or TRBV12-4 and J usage is TRBJ2-5; D tentatively fits TRBD1 or TRBD2 (5 bases each). Trimming pared 2 bases from V and 4 bases from J, leaving 14 bases between. This CDR3 spans 15 amino acids. The CDR3 is CASSLFGPGTETQYF. Written as DNA, the CDR3 is TGTGCCAGCAGTTTATTTGGTCCAGGGACAGAGACCCAGTACTTC.

This chain joins TRBV20-1 and TRBJ2-2, with unresolved D. V was clipped by 2 bases and J by 4 bases, with 8 bases between them. The CDR3 spans 13 residues. Germline CDR1 DFQATT, CDR2 SNEGSKA (reference sequence). The CDR3 loop is CSARPPATGELFF. The CDR3 DNA reads TGCAGTGCTAGACCCCCCGCCACCGGGGAGCTGTTTTTT.

A few counts support this clonotype. The rearrangement links TRBV2 to TRBJ1-1, with 7 bases lining up with TRBD1. The V and J ends lost 11 bases and 4 bases, in that order; junction bases with no gene match: 13. This CDR3 has 14 amino acids. Germline CDR1 reads SNHLY; CDR2 reads FYNNEI. CDR3 loop: CAPIGGQLSTEAFF. The DNA of the CDR3 is TGTGCCCCCATCGGGGGACAGTTGAGCACTGAAGCTTTCTTT.

This clonotype has just a few counts. The chain is built from TRBV5-1 and TRBJ2-5, with TRBD1 as a possible D gene (5 bases). The CDR3 is 13 residues long. The V end lost 7 bases, the J end lost 2 bases, and 12 bases lay between the germline ends. The V gene's germline CDR1 is SGHRS and CDR2 YFSETQ. The CDR3 region is CASSTGGQETQYF. The CDR3 DNA reads TGCGCCAGCTCTACAGGTGGACAAGAGACCCAGTACTTC.

The DNA of the CDR3 is TGTGCCAGCAGCTACAGGATACACAGGGGGTTTGACTATGGCTACACCTTC. This gives the protein CASSYRIHRGFDYGYTF. This chain uses TRBV21-1 with TRBJ1-2; TRBD1 was called by the table and not checked on the DNA. TRBV21-1 is termed a pseudogene. CDR3 length equals 17 residues.

The chain carries TRBV6-5 and TRBJ2-2; no firm D call. The CDR3 has 12 residues. The V and J ends lost 6 bases and 6 bases respectively, with 8 bases between them. CDR1 and CDR2 from the germline V gene are MNHEY and SVGAGI. Here the CDR3 DNA reads TGTGCCAGCAGGGTAACAGCCGGGGAGCTGTTTTTT. Its translation: CASRVTAGELFF.

A few counts support this clonotype. This rearrangement joins TRBV4-1 to TRBJ2-5; 11 positions match TRBD2. The V gene end was trimmed by 0 bases and the J gene end by 5 bases; junction bases not matched to a gene: 8. The CDR3 is 17 residues long. From germline, CDR1 is MGHRA and CDR2 YSYEKL. The DNA of the CDR3 is TGCGCCAGCAGCCAAGATTATCTAGCGGGGGGAAGGGAGACCCAGTACTTC. Its translation: CASSQDYLAGGRETQYF.

Of note for this clonotype: The junction departs from the called germline gene at one end, perhaps through a read error. The rearrangement uses TRBV7-2 and TRBJ1-6; 9 bases line up with TRBD1. From germline, CDR1 is SGHTA and CDR2 FQGNSA. The length of the CDR3 is 14 residues. The CDR3, as DNA: TGCGCCAGCAGCTTACAGGGGGCTGATTCACCCCTCCACTTT. This translates into CASSLQGADSPLHF.

This clonotype appeared a few times. The chain uses TRBV24-1 and TRBJ2-3; a weak D match, TRBD1 (5 bases). CDR3 size: 15 residues. Trimming took 8 bases from V and 0 from J, leaving 14 bases between them. Germline CDR1 and CDR2: KGHDR and SFDVKD. The CDR3 sequence is CATTSGNPSTDTQYF. The CDR3 DNA sequence: TGTGCCACCACTTCAGGGAACCCGAGCACAGATACGCAGTATTTT.

The table lists this clonotype with a few counts. The genes are TRBV2 and TRBJ1-5, with unresolved D. Germline V gives CDR1 SNHLY, CDR2 FYNNEI. CDR3 length equals 17 residues. The V end lost 6 bases, the J end lost 1 base, and 19 bases lay between the germline ends. The CDR3 DNA reads as TGTGCCAGCAGGCCAATTGACGACGGAGAGAGCAATCAGCCCCAGCATTTT. Its protein is CASRPIDDGESNQPQHF.

V usage is TRBV7-2 and J usage is TRBJ1-1; D uncertain. The CDR3 spans 11 residues. Looked up from germline, CDR1 is SGHTA and CDR2 is FQGNSA. The germline V and J ends were trimmed by 2 bases and 5 bases, with 3 bases remaining between them. Here the CDR3 DNA reads TGTGCCAGCAGCTTATGGACTGAAGCTTTCTTT. Residues: CASSLWTEAFF.